This passage covers 9 T cell receptor beta chains from one sample sequenced in a study of blood T cell repertoires in COVID-19. Using immunoSEQ multiplex PCR, the repertoire was profiled, and TCRdb retains in-frame clones only, with some absent. The sample holds 150,000 to 200,000 clones; approximately 89% are singletons and the top ten take approximately 8%. Sequenced: peripheral blood. These receptor sequences come from a woman in her sixties or seventies with acute or convalescent COVID-19.

The J gene is TRBJ2-2, the V gene TRBV2; 10 nucleotides line up with TRBD2. With V trimmed by 4 bases and J by 7 bases, 3 bases remained unmatched. This CDR3 region has 14 residues. CDR1 and CDR2 (germline): SNHLY, FYNNEI. CDR3 nucleotides: TGTGCCAGCAGTGGCCTAGCGGGAGTCGGGGAGCTGTTTTTT. Translation gives CASSGLAGVGELFF.

The chain combines TRBV6-1 with TRBJ2-1, with 8 bases that match TRBD2. Per germline, CDR1 MNHNS and CDR2 SASEGT. The V gene end was trimmed by 3 bases and the J gene end by 9 bases; junction bases not matched to a gene: 10. The CDR3 runs 15 residues. The chain's CDR3 is CASSDPQRERGEQFF. The CDR3 nucleotides are TGTGCCAGCAGTGACCCCCAGCGGGAGAGGGGTGAGCAGTTCTTC.

The chain employs TRBV7-2 and TRBJ2-5; TRBD2 is a possible D gene (6 bases). The V gene's germline CDR1 is SGHTA and CDR2 FQGNSA. There are 14 residues in the CDR3. Trimming removed 4 bases at V and 2 bases at J, with 11 bases between. The CDR3 spells CASSSGTLQETQYF. The CDR3 nucleotides read TGTGCCAGCAGCTCCGGGACTCTTCAAGAGACCCAGTACTTC.

The chain carries TRBV3-1 (or the pseudogene TRBV3-2) and TRBJ2-1; 8 bases agree with TRBD2. The V gene end was trimmed by 6 bases and the J gene end by 9 bases; junction bases not matched to a gene: 10. This CDR3 spans 14 amino acids. Germline-derived CDR1 and CDR2 are LGHDT and YNNKEL (reference sequence). The chain's CDR3 is CASRLTREGREQFF. CDR3 DNA: TGTGCCAGCAGGCTAACTCGGGAGGGCCGTGAGCAGTTCTTC.

The rearrangement joins TRBV30 to TRBJ1-6; D gene ambiguous. Between the trimmed V and J ends, which lost 0 bases and 7 bases, there was a span of 7 bases. The CDR3 has 13 amino acids. Germline V gene lookup returns CDR1 GTSNPN and CDR2 SVGIG (reference sequence). This CDR3 reads CAWSVDTNSPLHF. CDR3 sequence (DNA): TGTGCCTGGAGTGTAGACACGAATTCACCCCTCCACTTT.

The chain joins TRBV4-2 to TRBJ1-1, with 10 bases identical to TRBD1. V shed 5 bases, J shed 4 bases, and the junction held 7 bases outside the gene matches. Germline-derived CDR1 and CDR2 are LGHNA and YNFKEQ. This CDR3 is 15 amino acids long. The CDR3 DNA reads as TGTGCCAGCAGCACCCGACAGGGGGCGACCACTGAAGCTTTCTTT. It specifies CASSTRQGATTEAFF.

This chain connects TRBV4-2 to TRBJ2-1; 9 bases match TRBD2. The CDR3 loop spans 16 amino acids. V lost 6 bases, J lost 2 bases, and 8 bases stayed unmatched. The V gene's germline CDR1 is LGHNA and CDR2 YNFKEQ. CDR3 sequence (DNA): TGTGCCAGCAGATTCGGAGGACTAGCGACCTACAATGAGCAGTTCTTC. It specifies CASRFGGLATYNEQFF.

The chain has TRBV3-1 (or the pseudogene TRBV3-2) and TRBJ2-3; 7 bases are a match to TRBD2. Germline values: CDR1 LGHDT, CDR2 YNNKEL (reference sequence). V lost 2 bases, J lost 6 bases, and 14 bases stayed unmatched. This CDR3 spans 17 amino acids. Here the CDR3 DNA reads TGTGCCAGCAGCCAATCTTCGGTGGGAGGGAGGTACGATACGCAGTATTTT. Translating gives CASSQSSVGGRYDTQYF.

This chain connects TRBV19 to TRBJ2-2, with D possibly TRBD1 on 5 matching bases. The CDR3 sequence is 15 residues long. V was clipped by 3 bases and J by 5 bases, with 13 bases between them. Germline V gene data show CDR1 as LNHDA and CDR2 as SQIVND (reference sequence). CDR3 amino acids: CASSIQGARTGELFF. In DNA form, the CDR3 reads TGTGCCAGTAGTATCCAAGGGGCGCGAACCGGGGAGCTGTTTTTT.